These 23 T cell receptor beta chains share one sample of origin, sequenced in a study of shared clonotypes between healthy human individuals. The assay was immunoSEQ multiplex PCR, and TCRdb's table has in-frame clones only and misses some. The sample comprises approximately 1.4 million clones, approximately 98% of which are singletons, and approximately 0.44% rests with the top ten. Sequenced sample: naive CD4+ T cells sorted from blood. The subset was: CD45RA+ positively selected. The receptor source for this set is a man in his thirties or forties in good health.

This clone was counted once. The rearrangement uses TRBV30 and TRBJ2-7, with unresolved D. This CDR3 comprises 11 residues. In germline, CDR1 is GTSNPN, CDR2 SVGIG (reference sequence). The V end was cut by 8 bases, the J end by 7 bases, with 15 bases between. The CDR3 coding sequence is TGTGCCCTTGGAGTCCCCTGGGAGCAGTACTTC. Its translation: CALGVPWEQYF. Based on the CDR3 plus reference TRBV30 and TRBJ2-7, the full variable domain is SQTIHQWPATLVQPVGSPLSLECTVEGTSNPNLYWYRQAAGRGLQLLFYSVGIGQISSEVPQNLSASRPQDRQFILSSKKLLLSDSGFYLCALGVPWEQYFGPGTRLTVT.

This clone turned up a few times. The rearrangement uses TRBV9 and TRBJ1-2; D ambiguous. This CDR3 region has 13 residues. Germline V gives CDR1 SGDLS, CDR2 YYNGEE. V was pared by 0 bases and J by 0 bases, with 3 bases between. As DNA, the CDR3 is TGTGCCAGCAGCGTAGTGGCTAACTATGGCTACACCTTC. Residues: CASSVVANYGYTF. Filled out from reference TRBV9 and TRBJ1-2, the complete variable domain reads DSGVTQTPKHLITATGQRVTLRCSPRSGDLSVYWYQQSLDQGLQFLIQYYNGEERAKGNILERFSAQQFPDLHSELNLSSLELGDSALYFCASSVVANYGYTFGSGTRLTVV.

The V gene is TRBV7-9, the J gene TRBJ2-2; D gene unclear. Germline CDR1 is SEHNR and CDR2 is FQNEAQ (reference sequence). This CDR3 is 15 amino acids long. The germline V and J ends were trimmed by 1 base and 5 bases, with 11 bases remaining between them. The CDR3 DNA sequence: TGTGCCAGCAGCTTAGGAGGCCCTAAAACCGGGGAGCTGTTTTTT. Encoded protein: CASSLGGPKTGELFF.

This sequence joins TRBV5-1 and TRBJ2-1; D perhaps matches TRBD1 (6 bases). Trimming cost V 1 base and J 2 bases, with 13 bases left between them. CDR3 length: 16 residues. The germline V gene encodes CDR1 SGHRS and CDR2 YFSETQ. This CDR3 is CASSLRDRPAYNEQFF. The DNA of the CDR3 is TGCGCCAGCAGCTTGAGAGACAGGCCCGCCTACAATGAGCAGTTCTTC.

The J gene is TRBJ1-2, the V gene TRBV30; D is perhaps TRBD1 (6 bases). Trimming left V 2 bases short and J 6 bases short, with 19 bases between. Germline loops: CDR1 GTSNPN, CDR2 SVGIG (reference sequence). The CDR3 contains 15 residues. The CDR3 here is CAWSRGGSRNHGYTF. CDR3 in DNA: TGTGCCTGGAGTCGGGGGGGCAGTAGGAACCATGGCTACACCTTC.

The chain combines TRBV2 with TRBJ1-4; D gene unclear. Trimming removed 8 bases at V and 3 bases at J, with 13 bases between. Germline V lookup: CDR1 SNHLY, CDR2 FYNNEI. The length of the CDR3 is 14 residues. CDR3 sequence reads: CASHEGLPNEKLFF. The CDR3 DNA follows: TGTGCCAGCCATGAAGGGTTACCTAATGAAAAACTGTTTTTT.

The J gene is TRBJ2-2, the V gene TRBV13; D tentatively reads TRBD1 or TRBD2 (5 bases each). CDR3 length equals 14 residues. V dropped 4 bases and J dropped 6 bases, with 12 bases sitting between them. Per the germline V gene, CDR1 is PRHDT and CDR2 is FYEKMQ (reference sequence). The CDR3 reads CASSSSRGPGELFF. CDR3 bases: TGTGCCAGCAGCTCATCACGGGGCCCCGGGGAGCTGTTTTTT.

V is TRBV25-1 and J is TRBJ1-1, with D perhaps matching TRBD1 (6 bases). Per the germline V gene, CDR1 is MGHDK and CDR2 is SYGVNS. The CDR3 covers 15 residues. Trimming stripped 2 bases from V and 4 bases from J, with 14 bases between. The CDR3 bases are TGTGCCAGCAGTGAAGCGGGCAGGGGATTCACTGAAGCTTTCTTT. This sequence encodes CASSEAGRGFTEAFF.

CDR3 residues: CASSTRRDSRSYNEQFF. The CDR3 bases are TGTGCCAGCAGCACGCGCCGGGACAGTCGCTCCTACAATGAGCAGTTCTTC. The V and J genes are TRBV13 and TRBJ2-1, with TRBD1 matching 7 bases. V shed 5 bases and J 0 bases; nucleotides not matched to a gene: 10. The CDR3 loop spans 17 amino acids. CDR1 and CDR2 (germline): PRHDT, FYEKMQ (reference sequence).

The chain is built from TRBV2 and TRBJ2-7; 9 positions agree with TRBD1. Germline V gene data show CDR1 as SNHLY and CDR2 as FYNNEI. The junction had 7 bases not matched to a gene; V was cut back by 5 bases and J by 2 bases. The CDR3 has 15 amino acids. The CDR3 coding sequence is TGTGCCAGCAGTCGCCGACAGGGGGTGGCCTACGAGCAGTACTTC. It codes for CASSRRQGVAYEQYF.

This chain joins TRBV27 and TRBJ1-1; D may be TRBD1 (6 bases). CDR1 is MNHEY and CDR2 is SMNVEV in the germline V gene (reference sequence). The V and J ends lost 6 bases and 0 bases respectively, with 20 bases between them. The CDR3 covers 17 residues. DNA for the CDR3: TGTGCCAGCAGCCGCCTCCCGACAGACAGGATGAACACTGAAGCTTTCTTT. Its translation: CASSRLPTDRMNTEAFF.

In the case of this clone: The sample holds other DNA sequences that translate to the same CDR3. This CDR3 is CSVANTEAFF. The CDR3 region has the DNA TGCAGCGTCGCCAACACTGAAGCTTTCTTT. J is TRBJ1-1 and V is TRBV29-1; no clear D. V was cut by 6 bases and J by 2 bases, with 4 bases left in between. This CDR3 is built from 10 residues. CDR1 SQVTM and CDR2 ANQGSEA come from the germline V gene.

This chain links TRBV7-8 with TRBJ2-7; possible D gene TRBD1, 5 bases. Trimming removed 8 bases at V and 3 bases at J, with 17 bases between. The CDR3 has 14 amino acids. Germline V CDR1 and CDR2: SGHVS, FQNEAQ. In DNA, the CDR3 is TGTGCCAGCCGACCGGGCGGCAGGGACTACGAGCAGTACTTC. Its translation: CASRPGGRDYEQYF.

The gene calls are TRBV4-2 and TRBJ2-1; D is perhaps TRBD2 (5 bases). Deletions cut 4 bases from V and 2 bases from J, with 12 bases between. Germline-derived CDR1 and CDR2 are LGHNA and YNFKEQ. The CDR3 sequence is 15 residues long. CDR3 sequence reads: CASSPRAETYNEQFF. CDR3 DNA: TGTGCCAGCAGCCCCCGAGCGGAAACCTACAATGAGCAGTTCTTC.

This chain links TRBV6-1 with TRBJ2-2; D perhaps matches TRBD2 (6 bases). Trimming took off 2 bases at V and 1 base at J, with 11 bases between the two ends. Germline V gene lookup returns CDR1 MNHNS and CDR2 SASEGT. The CDR3 is made up of 16 amino acids. CDR3 sequence: CASSENAGMNTGELFF. DNA for the CDR3: TGTGCCAGCAGTGAAAATGCGGGAATGAACACCGGGGAGCTGTTTTTT.

The CDR3 loop reads CASSSVLGVENTEAFF. In DNA form, the CDR3 reads TGTGCCAGCAGCTCTGTTCTTGGCGTGGAGAACACTGAAGCTTTCTTT. The chain has TRBV5-5 and TRBJ1-1; the D is unclear. Germline V gene lookup returns CDR1 SGHKS and CDR2 YYEKEE (reference sequence). This CDR3 has 16 amino acids. V was cut by 3 bases and J by 1 base, with 16 bases left in between.

Here the CDR3 reads CASRLPSSGYTF. CDR3 bases: TGTGCCAGCAGGTTACCCAGCTCTGGCTACACCTTC. This sequence joins TRBV6-5 and TRBJ1-2; D unclear. Trimming removed 6 bases from V and 7 bases from J, with 12 bases in between. Looked up from germline, CDR1 is MNHEY and CDR2 is SVGAGI. The CDR3 extends over 12 amino acids.

This clone was picked up one time. This chain links TRBV7-2 with TRBJ2-2; 9 bases line up with TRBD2. This CDR3 spans 15 amino acids. Germline loops: CDR1 SGHTA, CDR2 FQGNSA. V shed 5 bases, J shed 7 bases, and the junction held 8 bases outside the gene matches. CDR3 in DNA: TGTGCCAGCAGCCCCCGGACTAGCGTCTTCGGGGAGCTGTTTTTT. It specifies CASSPRTSVFGELFF.

V is TRBV18 and J is TRBJ2-5; TRBD2 is a possible D gene (5 bases). The DNA end lines up better with TRBJ2-7; the J call may be wrong. The CDR3 has 12 amino acids. Germline V CDR1 and CDR2: KGHSH, LQKENI. The CDR3 DNA follows: TGTGCCAGCTCACCTGGGAGCTACGAGCAGTACTTC. Translating gives CASSPGSYEQYF.

This chain connects TRBV4-2 to TRBJ2-1; TRBD2 is a possible D gene (6 bases). The CDR3 runs 17 residues. Germline V gene data show CDR1 as LGHNA and CDR2 as YNFKEQ. V lost 1 base, J lost 0 bases, and 13 bases lay in between. In DNA, the CDR3 is TGTGCCAGCAGCCAAGCGGGCAGGACTATCTCCTACAATGAGCAGTTCTTC. Protein: CASSQAGRTISYNEQFF.

V and J are TRBV4-3 and TRBJ2-3; D unclear. The V end lost 6 bases, the J end lost 0 bases, and 10 bases lay between the germline ends. The CDR3 runs 14 residues. Germline lookup yields CDR1 LGHNA and CDR2 YSLEER. The CDR3 DNA is TGCGCCAGCAGAAAAATGGGCAGCACAGATACGCAGTATTTT. It encodes CASRKMGSTDTQYF.

This clone was detected only once. The rearrangement links TRBV5-1 to TRBJ2-5; D is tentatively TRBD1 or TRBD2 (7 bases each). This CDR3 contains 14 residues. Trimming stripped 4 bases from V and 3 bases from J, with 13 bases between. From germline, CDR1 is SGHRS and CDR2 YFSETQ. The CDR3 DNA follows: TGCGCCAGCAGCACAGCAGGGGGGGAAGAGACCCAGTACTTC. It codes for CASSTAGGEETQYF.

The chain combines TRBV15 with TRBJ2-7, with D perhaps matching TRBD1 (5 bases). CDR3 length: 17 residues. V was trimmed by 0 bases and J by 7 bases, leaving 22 bases between them. Germline lookup yields CDR1 LNHNV and CDR2 YYDKDF (reference sequence). This chain's CDR3 is CATSREGRGPDTREQYF. The CDR3 DNA follows: TGTGCCACCAGCAGAGAAGGAAGGGGTCCGGATACGAGAGAGCAGTACTTC.